This T cell receptor (beta chain) was sequenced in a study of blood T cell repertoires in COVID-19. Overall study context: Samples of COVID-19 (acute and convalescent) were obtained from the United States, Italy and Spain. PBMCs, B-cell-depleted T cells, or T cells were the source of the cDNA or gDNA that made up the material.

CDR3 length equals 13 residues. The trim removed 5 bases at V and 5 bases at J, leaving 5 bases unmatched. Per the germline V gene, CDR1 is MDHEN and CDR2 is SYDVKM. Original handling: The assay estimated nucleated cells by amplifying reference gene primers. Libraries were prepared by immunoSEQ multiplex PCR; TCRdb keeps only in-frame clonotypes and omits some of them. The V and J calls and clone size come from that table; D and trimming were worked out from the DNA. The sample contains roughly 230,000 clones, 70% to 90% of which appear only once. Sequenced sample: peripheral blood. The chain is built from TRBV28 and TRBJ2-5; 7 bases align to TRBD1. This clonotype was sampled from a man aged 45-65 years with acute or convalescent COVID-19. This chain's CDR3 is CASSKQGRETQYF. In DNA, the CDR3 is TGTGCCAGCAGTAAACAGGGGCGGGAGACCCAGTACTTC.